Shown below are 31 T cell receptor beta chains from a single sample sequenced in a study of regulatory T cells in long-lasting Graves disease. CDR3-region Arm-PCR and iRepertoire HTBI primers produced the TCR beta libraries. Via MiXCR, TCRdb re-called the multiplex PCR reads, giving one row per CDR3 protein. The table includes 650,000 to 850,000 distinct CDR3 sequences, 30% detected once. Time point reported: persistent/refractory GD, antithyroid drugs over 5 years with positive TRAb. Following extraction of RNA from PBMCs, that RNA was used to make the TCR library. The specimen comprised peripheral blood mononuclear cells (PBMCs), sampled when the disease was refractory, from a patient treated with antithyroid drugs. The receptors here all came from a female donor with Graves disease.

CDR3 DNA sequence: TGTGCCAGCAGCCCCTTAGGACAGGGAACCTTCTTT. As protein: CASSPLGQGTFF. V and J are TRBV3-1 and TRBJ1-1; TRBD1 matches 8 bases. CDR3 length: 12 amino acids. Germline values: CDR1 LGHDT, CDR2 YNNKEL (reference sequence). The J segment lost 14 bases and the V segment lost 4 bases, leaving 9 bases of the junction unmatched.

This clonotype was counted many times. V usage is TRBV10-3 and J usage is TRBJ1-2; 9 bases are shared with TRBD1. CDR1 is ENHRY, CDR2 SYGVKD, per germline. Trimming cost V 8 bases and J 3 bases; bases outside gene matches: 7. This CDR3 contains 14 residues. The CDR3 spells CAIAEGQGDYGYTF. The CDR3 bases are TGTGCCATCGCGGAGGGACAGGGCGACTATGGCTACACCTTC.

The chain employs TRBV28 and TRBJ1-5; TRBD1 is a possible D gene (6 bases). The germline V and J ends were trimmed by 6 bases and 0 bases, with 9 bases remaining between them. Germline V CDR1 and CDR2: MDHEN, SYDVKM. The CDR3 runs to 14 residues. The DNA of the CDR3 is TGTGCCAGCAGGATACAGGGTAGCAATCAGCCCCAGCATTTT. Its protein is CASRIQGSNQPQHF.

This clonotype was picked up many times. The V and J genes are TRBV15 and TRBJ1-1; 9 nucleotides align to TRBD1. This CDR3 spans 18 amino acids. V lost 2 bases to trimming and J lost 4 bases; unmatched junction nucleotides: 14. Germline V gives CDR1 LNHNV, CDR2 YYDKDF (reference sequence). Here the CDR3 DNA reads TGTGCCACCAGCAGACGGACAGTGGGAACAGGGGGCGTCACTGAAGCTTTCTTT. Its translation: CATSRRTVGTGGVTEAFF.

The table lists this clonotype with a few counts. The gene calls are TRBV19 and TRBJ1-1; D may be TRBD1 (6 bases). Germline loops: CDR1 LNHDA, CDR2 SQIVND (reference sequence). The CDR3 contains 15 residues. V dropped 5 bases and J dropped 0 bases, with 13 bases sitting between them. CDR3 sequence (DNA): TGTGCCAGTAGTCCATTGGACAGCCTGAACACTGAAGCTTTCTTT. It yields the protein CASSPLDSLNTEAFF. Full variable domain (outside the CDR3, taken from reference TRBV19 and TRBJ1-1): DGGITQSPKYLFRKEGQNVTLSCEQNLNHDAMYWYRQDPGQGLRLIYYSQIVNDFQKGDIAEGYSVSREKKESFPLTVTSAQKNPTAFYLCASSPLDSLNTEAFFGQGTRLTVV.

V and J are TRBV28 and TRBJ2-2, with D possibly being TRBD1 (6 bases). Trimming took off 6 bases at V and 6 bases at J, with 17 bases between the two ends. The length of the CDR3 is 15 residues. CDR1 MDHEN and CDR2 SYDVKM come from the germline V gene. The CDR3: CASSPGRGGAGELFF. The CDR3 DNA follows: TGTGCCAGCAGCCCCGGTAGAGGGGGAGCCGGGGAGCTGTTTTTT. Variable domain in full (rest from reference TRBV28 and TRBJ2-2): DVKVTQSSRYLVKRTGEKVFLECVQDMDHENMFWYRQDPGLGLRLIYFSYDVKMKEKGDIPEGYSVSREKKERFSLILESASTNQTSMYLCASSPGRGGAGELFFGEGSRLTVL.

This clonotype was seen a few times. The chain has TRBV29-1 and TRBJ1-1; D is unclear. The CDR3 is 13 amino acids. Germline V lookup: CDR1 SQVTM, CDR2 ANQGSEA. V gave up 7 bases and J gave up 1 base, with 13 bases separating them. The chain's CDR3 is CSGRDPGNTEAFF. The CDR3 nucleotides are TGCAGCGGAAGAGACCCCGGGAACACTGAAGCTTTCTTT.

This rearrangement joins TRBV20-1 to TRBJ2-2; D is perhaps TRBD2 (5 bases). The CDR3 is made up of 14 amino acids. The germline V gene encodes CDR1 DFQATT and CDR2 SNEGSKA (reference sequence). Trimming removed 6 bases at V and 5 bases at J, with 16 bases between. The CDR3 loop is CSAGDPGPTGELFF. The DNA of the CDR3 is TGCAGTGCGGGAGACCCGGGCCCAACCGGGGAGCTGTTTTTT.

This clonotype was seen many times. V usage is TRBV11-2 and J usage is TRBJ1-5, with D unclear. Germline assignment: CDR1 SGHAT and CDR2 FQNNGV. V was pared by 5 bases and J by 2 bases, with 13 bases between. This CDR3 spans 15 amino acids. This CDR3 is CASSEGYSGNQPQHF. CDR3 bases: TGTGCCAGCAGCGAAGGGTATTCGGGCAATCAGCCCCAGCATTTT. Drawing the rest from reference TRBV11-2 and TRBJ1-5, the complete variable domain is EAGVAQSPRYKIIEKRQSVAFWCNPISGHATLYWYQQILGQGPKLLIQFQNNGVVDDSQLPKDRFSAERLKGVDSTLKIQPAKLEDSAVYLCASSEGYSGNQPQHFGDGTRLSIL.

This clonotype has a count of ten or more. This rearrangement joins TRBV2 to TRBJ2-2; 9 bases are shared with TRBD2. The CDR3 loop spans 17 amino acids. In germline, CDR1 is SNHLY, CDR2 FYNNEI. With V trimmed by 6 bases and J by 0 bases, 8 bases remained unmatched. CDR3: CASRFPVAGANTGELFF. CDR3 nucleotide sequence: TGTGCCAGCAGGTTCCCAGTAGCGGGGGCGAACACCGGGGAGCTGTTTTTT. Based on the CDR3 plus reference TRBV2 and TRBJ2-2, the full variable domain is EPEVTQTPSHQVTQMGQEVILRCVPISNHLYFYWYRQILGQKVEFLVSFYNNEISEKSEIFDDQFSVERPDGSNFTLKIRSTKLEDSAMYFCASRFPVAGANTGELFFGEGSRLTVL.

This clonotype turned up a few times. The rearrangement links TRBV20-1 to TRBJ2-3; D is possibly TRBD1 (6 bases). The V and J ends lost 2 bases and 2 bases respectively, with 17 bases between them. Per the germline V gene, CDR1 is DFQATT and CDR2 is SNEGSKA (reference sequence). The CDR3 is 16 amino acids. CDR3 in DNA: TGCAGTGCTAGACCCCGCAGGGGTGCCCTCACAGATACGCAGTATTTT. It codes for CSARPRRGALTDTQYF.

This clonotype was detected many times. The CDR3 DNA reads TGTGCCAGCAGCTTAGATCCAAGGGCGGAGACCCAGTACTTC. Its protein product is CASSLDPRAETQYF. The chain employs TRBV11-3 and TRBJ2-5; D call uncertain. This CDR3 region has 14 residues. Germline CDR1 SGHNT, CDR2 YENEEA. Deletions cut 0 bases from V and 5 bases from J, with 10 bases between.

The gene calls are TRBV28 and TRBJ1-6, with 9 bases that match TRBD1. With V trimmed by 6 bases and J by 10 bases, 7 bases remained unmatched. Looked up from germline, CDR1 is MDHEN and CDR2 is SYDVKM. There are 14 residues in the CDR3. CDR3 DNA sequence: TGTGCCAGCAGACAAACAGGGGGCAGCTCACCCCTCCACTTT. Protein: CASRQTGGSSPLHF.

This rearrangement joins TRBV5-1 to TRBJ1-3; D gene ambiguous. Germline loops: CDR1 SGHRS, CDR2 YFSETQ. This CDR3 has 15 amino acids. The germline V and J ends were trimmed by 2 bases and 4 bases, with 13 bases remaining between them. The DNA of the CDR3 is TGCGCCAGCAGCTTAACAACCGAAGGGGGAAACACCATATATTTT. It codes for CASSLTTEGGNTIYF.

The chain uses TRBV3-1 and TRBJ1-6; D gene ambiguous. The length of the CDR3 is 14 residues. Germline V lookup: CDR1 LGHDT, CDR2 YNNKEL (reference sequence). V was trimmed by 0 bases and J by 7 bases, leaving 7 bases between them. This CDR3 reads CASSQEDLNSPLHF. As DNA, the CDR3 is TGTGCCAGCAGCCAAGAGGACTTGAATTCACCCCTCCACTTT. Variable domain in full (rest from reference TRBV3-1 and TRBJ1-6): DTAVSQTPKYLVTQMGNDKSIKCEQNLGHDTMYWYKQDSKKFLKIMFSYNNKELIINETVPNRFSPKSPDKAHLNLHINSLELGDSAVYFCASSQEDLNSPLHFGNGTRLTVT.

This clonotype came up a few times. This chain uses TRBV20-1 with TRBJ1-2, with TRBD1 matching over 10 bases. This CDR3 contains 13 residues. Germline values: CDR1 DFQATT, CDR2 SNEGSKA (reference sequence). The V and J ends lost 4 bases and 4 bases, in that order; junction bases with no gene match: 3. The CDR3 DNA follows: TGCAGTGCTACTTGGACAGGGGGCTATGGCTACACCTTC. This encodes CSATWTGGYGYTF.

The CDR3 DNA follows: TGTGCCAGCAGCTCGTTCGCCGGCGGAGGAGAGACCCAGTACTTC. Amino acid sequence: CASSSFAGGGETQYF. V is TRBV5-4 and J is TRBJ2-5, with a weak D call TRBD2 (5 bases). The germline V gene encodes CDR1 SGHNT and CDR2 YYREEE (reference sequence). This CDR3 has 15 amino acids. Trimming cost V 3 bases and J 4 bases, with 16 bases left between them. The full variable domain, in which reference TRBV5-4 and TRBJ2-5 provide the parts outside the CDR3, is ETGVTQSPTHLIKTRGQQVTLRCSSQSGHNTVSWYQQALGQGPQFIFQYYREEENGRGNFPPRFSGLQFPNYSSELNVNALELDDSALYLCASSSFAGGGETQYFGPGTRLLVL.

This rearrangement joins TRBV5-1 to TRBJ1-4, with TRBD1 matching 7 bases. V dropped 4 bases and J dropped 1; count of bases not matched to a gene: 7. Germline V CDR1 and CDR2: SGHRS, YFSETQ. This CDR3 has 16 amino acids. The CDR3: CASSGQAAGTNEKLFF. The CDR3 nucleotides read TGCGCCAGCAGCGGACAGGCCGCGGGAACTAATGAAAAACTGTTTTTT. The whole variable domain, filled in from reference TRBV5-1 and TRBJ1-4, reads KAGVTQTPRYLIKTRGQQVTLSCSPISGHRSVSWYQQTPGQGLQFLFEYFSETQRNKGNFPGRFSGRQFSNSRSEMNVSTLELGDSALYLCASSGQAAGTNEKLFFGSGTQLSVL.

This chain joins TRBV6-5 and TRBJ1-2, with 7 nucleotides matching TRBD1. J was trimmed by 6 bases and V by 0 bases; bases with no gene match: 4. Germline CDR1 MNHEY, CDR2 SVGAGI. This CDR3 region has 14 residues. The DNA of the CDR3 is TGTGCCAGCAGTTACTCGAGAGGGGGCGATGGCTACACCTTC. Its translation is CASSYSRGGDGYTF.

This clonotype was seen ten or more times. The V call is TRBV28, the J call TRBJ2-7; D is unclear. CDR1 and CDR2 from the germline V gene are MDHEN and SYDVKM. The V end lost 7 bases, the J end lost 0 bases, and 13 bases lay between the germline ends. The CDR3 length is 14 residues. CDR3 protein: CASTDGESSYEQYF. The CDR3 DNA sequence: TGTGCCAGCACTGATGGAGAGAGCTCCTACGAGCAGTACTTC.

This clonotype was seen at least ten times. V usage is TRBV28 and J usage is TRBJ1-1; no clear D. The CDR3 is 16 residues long. With 6 bases removed from V and 2 bases from J, the gap between germline ends came to 19 bases. Germline V gene data show CDR1 as MDHEN and CDR2 as SYDVKM. In nucleotides, the CDR3 is TGTGCCAGCAGCTTCAGAAGGCCAAATTTTAACACTGAAGCTTTCTTT. It codes for CASSFRRPNFNTEAFF.

The chain uses TRBV6-2 or TRBV6-3 and TRBJ1-6; D unclear. CDR3 length: 15 residues. The V end was cut by 5 bases, the J end by 10 bases, with 18 bases between. From germline, CDR1 is MNHEY and CDR2 SVGEGT. The CDR3 DNA reads as TGTGCCAGCAGTGAAGCCCATTTAGTACGATCACCCCTCCACTTT. Amino acids: CASSEAHLVRSPLHF.

This chain connects TRBV15 to TRBJ1-5; D not resolved. Germline V CDR1 and CDR2: LNHNV, YYDKDF (reference sequence). Trimming cost V 3 bases and J 3 bases, with 6 bases left between them. The CDR3 runs to 13 residues. This CDR3 reads CATSSWINQPQHF. Written as DNA, the CDR3 is TGTGCCACCAGCAGCTGGATCAATCAGCCCCAGCATTTT.

As concerns this clonotype: The junction does not match germline at one end; this may be a read error. The genes are TRBV28 and TRBJ1-6; D is undetermined. This CDR3 region has 13 residues. Germline-derived CDR1 and CDR2 are MDHEN and SYDVKM. The CDR3 spells CVSRSTADSPLHF. The CDR3 DNA sequence: TGTGTCAGCAGGTCGACTGCGGATTCACCCCTCCACTTT.

The V and J genes are TRBV9 and TRBJ1-1; D ambiguous. Germline V gene data show CDR1 as SGDLS and CDR2 as YYNGEE. Trimming pared 2 bases from V and 5 bases from J, leaving 10 bases between. The CDR3 is 13 residues long. DNA for the CDR3: TGTGCCAGCAGCGTGGAGCTATGGACTGAAGCTTTCTTT. Encoded protein: CASSVELWTEAFF.

For this clonotype: This may arise from a read error, as a much more abundant clone is one base away. V and J are TRBV12-3 or TRBV12-4 and TRBJ1-1, with a possible D match to TRBD1 (5 bases). V gave up 1 base and J gave up 4 bases, with 13 bases separating them. The CDR3 spans 15 residues. CDR3 nucleotides: TGTGCCAGCAGTTTAGGGGGGGTTAGGGCCACTGAAGCTTTCTTT. Its protein is CASSLGGVRATEAFF.

With regard to this clonotype: At one of its ends the junction is not consistent with the germline gene, which may arise from a read error. V gene TRBV5-1 combines with J gene TRBJ1-2; D ambiguous. There are 14 residues in the CDR3. Germline assignment: CDR1 SGHRS and CDR2 YFSETQ. In nucleotides, the CDR3 is TGTGCCAGCAGCTCGTCTAGCTCGGAGTATGGCTACACCTTC. Translated, it gives CASSSSSSEYGYTF.

This clonotype came up many times. J is TRBJ1-2 and V is TRBV6-1; 8 bases match TRBD1. Germline V gene lookup returns CDR1 MNHNS and CDR2 SASEGT. After removal of 2 bases from V and 8 bases from J, the junction contained 10 bases not matched to a gene. CDR3 length: 15 amino acids. DNA for the CDR3: TGTGCCAGCAGTGAAAGATTCGACAGGGGCCGAGGCTACACCTTC. Translated, it gives CASSERFDRGRGYTF.

In this sample, this clonotype turned up many times. The chain combines TRBV2 with TRBJ1-2; no clear D. Looked up from germline, CDR1 is SNHLY and CDR2 is FYNNEI. Trimming stripped 6 bases from V and 8 bases from J, with 13 bases between. The CDR3 runs to 12 residues. CDR3 nucleotide sequence: TGTGCCAGCAGGACTCCTTCCGGCGGCTACACCTTC. Its translation is CASRTPSGGYTF.

This clonotype turned up a few times. One base away lies a much larger clone, so this may be a sequencing read error. The V call is TRBV15, the J call TRBJ2-5; D unclear. V lost 0 bases to trimming and J lost 4 bases, with 0 bases between them. CDR3 length: 11 residues. In germline, CDR1 is LNHNV, CDR2 YYDKDF (reference sequence). The CDR3 region has the DNA TGTGCCACCAGCAGAGAAGAGACCCAGTACTTC. It yields the protein CATSREETQYF.

V and J are TRBV11-2 and TRBJ1-3; weak D call: TRBD1 (5 bases). The germline CDR1 and CDR2 sequences are SGHAT and FQNNGV. The CDR3 runs 16 residues. Trimming shortened V by 1 base and J by 0 bases, and 10 bases separated the two germline ends. CDR3 sequence reads: CASSLGGAYSGNTIYF. CDR3 DNA sequence: TGTGCCAGCAGCTTAGGCGGGGCATACTCTGGAAACACCATATATTTT.